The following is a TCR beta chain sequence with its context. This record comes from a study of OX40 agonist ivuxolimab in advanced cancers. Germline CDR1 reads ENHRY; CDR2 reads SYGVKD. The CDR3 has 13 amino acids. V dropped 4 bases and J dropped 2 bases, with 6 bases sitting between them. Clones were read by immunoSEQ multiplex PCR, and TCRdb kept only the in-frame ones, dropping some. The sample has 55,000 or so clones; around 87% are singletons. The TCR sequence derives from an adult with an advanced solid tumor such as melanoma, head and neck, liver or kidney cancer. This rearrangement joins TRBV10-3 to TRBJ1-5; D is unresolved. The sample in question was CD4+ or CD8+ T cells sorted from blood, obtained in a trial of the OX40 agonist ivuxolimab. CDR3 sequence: CAISANGNQPQHF. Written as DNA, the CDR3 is TGTGCCATCAGTGCGAATGGCAATCAGCCCCAGCATTTT.